A selection of T cell receptor beta chains follows, all from one sample in a study of T cell responses to AZD1222 COVID-19 vaccine. Sequencing used immunoSEQ multiplex PCR; TCRdb keeps in-frame clones, though not all of them. The sample consists of 75,000 to 90,000 clones, about 89% of them appearing once. The input for sequencing was peripheral blood, taken on day 0 of AZD1222 vaccination. Source of these receptors: an adult in good health. The conserved cysteine and the conserved F or W are not part of the CDR3 here.

>TRBV15|TRBJ2-7
ATSTRYPSGRFPYEQY
>TRBV30|TRBJ2-1
ALGLAGGNEQF
>TRBV11-2|TRBJ2-3
ASSLEQGLGKQY
>TRBV25-1|TRBJ1-1
ASSEGGGGTEAF
>TRBV3-1/TRBV3-2|TRBJ2-7
ASSQIKRGAWEQY
>TRBV2|TRBJ2-3
ASSRFDSGFRADTQY
>TRBV29-1|TRBJ2-1
SVDTGQGGNEQF
>TRBV4-2|TRBJ2-2
ASSQDTGGGTGELF
>TRBV20-1|TRBJ2-1
SASGGPNNEQF
>TRBV19|TRBJ1-5
ASSIRSGDRNQPQH
>TRBV5-8|TRBJ1-4
ATSPGQPNEKLF
>TRBV5-6|TRBJ1-2
ATKRDSPNYGYT
>TRBV6-5|TRBJ2-7
ASRASGSMTYEQY
>TRBV6-2/TRBV6-3|TRBJ2-3
ASSYFTGTKTDTQY
>TRBV11-2|TRBJ2-1
ASSFLGGSDQEAF
>TRBV19|TRBJ1-2
ASSASPGQGYYGYT
>TRBV30|TRBJ2-6
ARDHGTTSGANVLT
>TRBV29-1|TRBJ2-5
SVPQGTEETQY
>TRBV3-1/TRBV3-2|TRBJ2-7
ASSQEWEGGSSYEQY
>TRBV11-3|TRBJ2-5
ASSLGSQYQETQY
>TRBV9|TRBJ1-1
ASSQGTNTEAF
>TRBV5-1|TRBJ2-7
ASSLYTGVEQY
>TRBV11-3|TRBJ2-1
ASSQYTGANEQF